The subject of this entry is one T cell receptor (beta chain). This clone occurred a few times. Which antigen it targets is not known. One base away there is no much larger clone; base qualities are not given. These data come from a study of beta chain features in type 1 diabetes (dated by TCRdb to the late 2010s). At the level of the whole study: Patients and healthy donors did not differ in mean age, gender distribution, total cell number or subset yield. Across all samples, some 100,000,000 sorted cells were examined, and cell number per subset correlated strongly with RNA yield. The study compared the TCRB repertoires of sorted circulating CD4+ T cell subsets in recently diagnosed type 1 diabetes patients with those in matched healthy donors. Regulatory and stem cell-like memory subsets were isolated from only 8 patients and about 8 healthy donors, whereas naive and central memory subsets came from all 30 or so donors. Here is what the overall study found, with its caveats: Because the HLA sub-analyses included only small numbers of individuals, any influence of HLA type on TCRB rearrangement was left unresolved. In all four CD4+ subsets, TCRB CDR3 length was moderately but significantly shorter in type 1 diabetes patients. Because cDNA was sequenced instead of genomic DNA, activated cells with high expression could be over-represented, although the groups did not differ in activation or CD3 levels. Naive, central memory and regulatory TCRB repertoires appeared more similar among patients than among healthy donors. PCR may preferentially amplify shorter templates, but because patient and control samples were amplified and corrected together, any resulting skew would affect both groups equally. Fewer insertions and more nucleotide deletions at VDJ recombination sites were observed in patients with type 1 diabetes, implying thymic rearrangement abnormalities.

Each donor gave one peripheral blood draw, about 110 mL on average, collected into heparinised tubes. Naive, central memory, regulatory and stem cell-like memory CD4+ T cells were sorted on a BD FACSAria II using a panel including CD45RO, CCR7, CD25, CD127, CD95 and CD27. A purity above 95% was achieved for all sorted populations. PBMCs were isolated immediately by Lymphoprep density gradient centrifugation and stained directly without culture. So that batch effects would be minimized, each experiment stained and sorted samples in pairs, pairing one healthy donor with one patient. The entire isolated RNA was reverse transcribed using the High Capacity cDNA Reverse Transcription Kit, and thus expressed TCRB transcripts were sequenced. Deep immunoSEQ sequencing was applied to naive, central memory and regulatory T cell samples, giving an average of about 3.57 million total reads per sample. After sorted cells were lysed in RLT buffer, RNA was extracted with DNase-treated RNeasy Micro or Mini kits, with the choice depending on cell number. Each cell subset was processed on its own to prevent cross-contamination, while patient and healthy donor samples were processed together. The immunoSEQ multiplex PCR was used to amplify TCRB sequences from cDNA, yielding 87-bp fragments that span the CDR3 region. Sequencing of the amplicons was performed on the Illumina HiSeq platform. Per the source publication's procedure: Synthetic template baselines were used to correct PCR bias computationally, reads within Hamming distance 2 were collapsed together, and singletons that could not be merged were discarded. Reads were aligned against IMGT so that V, D and J genes, CDR3 length and insertions or deletions at six rearrangement sites could be assigned. Within each subset, clonotype counts were normalized to the number of sorted cells before true diversity and Gini coefficients were calculated with the tcR R package. The overlap coefficient, calculated on TCRB nucleotide sequences, was used to measure repertoire sharing. Out-of-frame TCRB sequences from naive cells were analyzed to stand in for the pre-selection repertoire. The table comes from immuneACCESS by way of TCRdb, which keeps in-frame sequences with V and J called. Part of the clones is missing from these tables; in studies checked, under half for an unresolved V gene and the rest for unknown reasons. That table is the source of V, J and clone size, and D and trimming were worked out from the DNA. For this sample the table gives about 410,000 clones, of which about 14% were detected only once. Roughly 0.04% of the sample goes to the ten largest clones.

Taken from the germline V gene (reference sequence), the CDR1 and CDR2 loops are SEHNR and FQNEAQ. The germline ends are 6 bases apart after V is trimmed by 3 bases and J by 6 bases. From the cysteine through the phenylalanine, the CDR3 covers 12 amino acids. The CDR3 DNA has 36 bases and is translated from base 1. The sample consisted of naive CD4+ T cells from blood. In the paper's terms, the cell subset or site label means: true naive CD4+ T cells. The chain couples TRBV7-9 to TRBJ1-5, with the D gene too uncertain to name. The clonotype comes from a young man in good health. The CDR3 region reads CASSFDSQPQHF. The base sequence is TGTGCCAGCAGCTTTGATAGTCAGCCCCAGCATTTT.